The present TCR beta chain was sequenced within a study of shared clonotypes between healthy human individuals. Study overall: The cohort had a couple of women and a few men, ages 18 to 49. Study-wide findings and caveats: Clonotypes which were not shared had lower generation probabilities than clonotypes that all four donors shared. Sampling involved blood alone; tissue repertoires likely differ.

Naive CD8 cells lacked CD45RO and underwent positive selection for CCR7, leaving out terminally differentiated effector memory CD45RA+ cells. The DNA input per sorted-subset replicate PCR was 150 to 200 ng, corresponding to roughly 31,000 T cell genomes. Generated by immunoSEQ multiplex PCR, the TCRdb table keeps only in-frame clones and is missing some. Of about 600,000 clones listed, around 95% are singletons. Remarks on this clone: The antigen is unknown.

This CDR3 has 14 residues. Germline CDR1 is MNHEY and CDR2 is SMNVEV (reference sequence). The V and J ends lost 1 base and 1 base respectively, with 7 bases between them. Specimen: naive CD8+ T cells sorted from blood. This receptor was taken from a woman younger than 45 in good health. V is TRBV27 and J is TRBJ1-1; D might be TRBD1 (6 bases). Written as DNA, the CDR3 is TGTGCCAGCAGTTTATTGGGACAGAACACTGAAGCTTTCTTT. Its protein product is CASSLLGQNTEAFF.